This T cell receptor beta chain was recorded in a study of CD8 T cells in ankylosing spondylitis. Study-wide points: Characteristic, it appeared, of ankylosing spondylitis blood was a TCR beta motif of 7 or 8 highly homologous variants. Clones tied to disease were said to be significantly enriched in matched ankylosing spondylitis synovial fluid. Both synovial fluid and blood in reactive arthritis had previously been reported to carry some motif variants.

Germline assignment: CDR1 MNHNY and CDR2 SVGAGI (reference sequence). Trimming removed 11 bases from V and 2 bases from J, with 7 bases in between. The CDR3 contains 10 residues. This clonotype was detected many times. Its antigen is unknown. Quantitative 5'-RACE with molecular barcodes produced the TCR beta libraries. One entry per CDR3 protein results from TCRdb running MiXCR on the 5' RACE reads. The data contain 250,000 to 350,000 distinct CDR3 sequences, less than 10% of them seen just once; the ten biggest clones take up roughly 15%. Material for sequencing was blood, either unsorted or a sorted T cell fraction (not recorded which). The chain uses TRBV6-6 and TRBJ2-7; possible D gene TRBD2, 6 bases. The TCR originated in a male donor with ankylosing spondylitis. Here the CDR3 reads CAAGTYEQYF. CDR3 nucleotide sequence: TGTGCCGCGGGGACCTACGAGCAGTACTTC.